Presented here are 11 T cell receptor beta chains from one specimen sequenced in a study of blood T cell repertoires in COVID-19 (dated by TCRdb to 2018 to 2020). The library was produced with the immunoSEQ multiplex PCR assay. Sourced from immuneACCESS, this table was stored by TCRdb with only in-frame sequences that have V and J called. A share of the clones is absent; for the studies checked, an unresolved V gene accounts for under half, and the remainder has no known explanation. The sample table records some 250,000 clones; about 91% of these occur just once. The ten largest clones add up to 1.2% of the sample. The material sequenced was PBMCs or T cells enriched from blood (not recorded which). These receptors originate from a human donor in a cohort exposed to, infected with or recovered from COVID-19 (not recorded which). The donor label of this sample is uncertain.

This rearrangement joins TRBV10-1 to TRBJ1-5; 9 bases agree with TRBD1. Germline assignment: CDR1 WNHNN and CDR2 SYGVQD (reference sequence). The CDR3 is made up of 15 amino acids. V gave up 4 bases and J gave up 3 bases; unmatched junction bases: 4. CDR3 sequence reads: CASSAGQGANQPQHF. CDR3 DNA sequence: TGCGCCAGCAGTGCGGGACAGGGTGCCAATCAGCCCCAGCATTTT.

This chain joins TRBV10-3 and TRBJ2-6; 9 nucleotides line up with TRBD1. V was clipped by 5 bases and J by 0 bases; unmatched bases: 14. Germline CDR1 is ENHRY and CDR2 is SYGVKD. CDR3 length: 20 amino acids. The CDR3 sequence is CAISPRTGVISDSGANVLTF. CDR3 sequence (DNA): TGTGCCATCAGTCCCCGGACAGGGGTAATCTCCGACTCTGGGGCCAACGTCCTGACTTTC.

The chain uses TRBV3-1 (or the pseudogene TRBV3-2) and TRBJ1-4; D is undetermined. The V end was cut by 4 bases, the J end by 3 bases, with 9 bases between. From germline, CDR1 is LGHDT and CDR2 YNNKEL (reference sequence). There are 14 residues in the CDR3. Written as DNA, the CDR3 is TGTGCCAGCAGCCCCATGGGCCCTAATGAAAAACTGTTTTTT. Translating gives CASSPMGPNEKLFF.

The rearrangement joins TRBV5-4 to TRBJ2-7; D is uncertain. V lost 0 bases, J lost 2 bases, and 9 bases lay in between. The CDR3 loop spans 14 amino acids. Germline assignment: CDR1 SGHNT and CDR2 YYREEE (reference sequence). The CDR3 DNA sequence: TGTGCCAGCAGCTTGGACCCGGGTACCTACGAGCAGTACTTC. It codes for CASSLDPGTYEQYF.

In this sample, this clone turned up once. The chain couples TRBV5-5 to TRBJ1-2; D not resolved. Germline V CDR1 and CDR2: SGHKS, YYEKEE (reference sequence). V shed 0 bases and J shed 0 bases, with 3 bases lying between them. The CDR3 contains 13 residues. The CDR3 bases are TGTGCCAGCAGCTTGGGAGCTAACTATGGCTACACCTTC. This sequence encodes CASSLGANYGYTF.

The chain links TRBV2 to TRBJ1-5, with 9 bases lining up with TRBD1. V dropped 1 base and J dropped 7; count of bases not matched to a gene: 8. Germline V gene data show CDR1 as SNHLY and CDR2 as FYNNEI. This CDR3 contains 16 residues. CDR3 sequence: CASSEGAGTGSQPQHF. CDR3 coding DNA: TGTGCCAGCAGTGAAGGGGCCGGGACAGGGAGCCAGCCCCAGCATTTT.

Here the CDR3 reads CASSLAGKNTEAFF. The CDR3 coding sequence is TGTGCCAGCAGCTTAGCCGGGAAGAACACTGAAGCTTTCTTT. This chain connects TRBV7-9 to TRBJ1-1; no definite D call. This CDR3 spans 14 amino acids. The germline CDR1 and CDR2 sequences are SEHNR and FQNEAQ (reference sequence). V was pared by 0 bases and J by 1 base, with 6 bases between. Full variable domain (outside the CDR3, taken from reference TRBV7-9 and TRBJ1-1): DTGVSQNPRHKITKRGQNVTFRCDPISEHNRLYWYRQTLGQGPEFLTYFQNEAQLEKSRLLSDRFSAERPKGSFSTLEIQRTEQGDSAMYLCASSLAGKNTEAFFGQGTRLTVV.

The genes are TRBV4-3 and TRBJ2-5; a weak D match, TRBD1 (6 bases). Trimming removed 1 base at V and 7 bases at J, with 19 bases between. This CDR3 region has 16 residues. Germline assignment: CDR1 LGHNA and CDR2 YSLEER. The CDR3 bases are TGCGCCAGCAGCCAAGGCCCTTTGGGACAAGGAGGGACCCAGTACTTC. Translating gives CASSQGPLGQGGTQYF.

J is TRBJ1-2 and V is TRBV19, with 8 bases that match TRBD1. The CDR3 extends over 13 amino acids. From germline, CDR1 is LNHDA and CDR2 SQIVND (reference sequence). J was trimmed by 4 bases and V by 2 bases; bases with no gene match: 0. CDR3 sequence: CASSIQGAYGYTF. CDR3 nucleotide sequence: TGTGCCAGTAGTATACAGGGGGCCTATGGCTACACCTTC.

This rearrangement joins TRBV21-1 to TRBJ1-5; TRBD1 is the table's D call and was not checked against the DNA. TRBV21-1 is a documented pseudogene. This CDR3 is built from 18 residues. The DNA of the CDR3 is TGTGCCAGCAGCAAAGAGATAAGGGACAGGGGGTGGAATCAGCCCCAGCATTTT. The encoded protein is CASSKEIRDRGWNQPQHF.

V usage is TRBV5-8 and J usage is TRBJ2-6; TRBD1 matches at 7 bases. Germline CDR1 reads SGHTS; CDR2 reads YDEGEE. The CDR3 has 18 residues. Trimming at V came to 4 bases and at J to 3 bases, leaving 13 bases not matched to a gene. In DNA, the CDR3 is TGTGCCAGCAGCCCCCCACCAGCCAGGGGGTTTGGGGCCAACGTCCTGACTTTC. Amino acids: CASSPPPARGFGANVLTF.